Given below is one T cell receptor beta chain in context. Recovery among Cohort 3 donors was established by two negative PCRs, clearance, or symptom resolution. This CDR3 contains 14 residues. V was pared by 3 bases and J by 9 bases, with 6 bases of the junction left unmatched. Germline V gene lookup returns CDR1 SGDLS and CDR2 YYNGEE. This entry belongs to a study of blood T cell repertoires in COVID-19. The method was immunoSEQ multiplex PCR; TCRdb's version includes in-frame clones alone and lacks a portion of them. The table lists about 130,000 clones, roughly 90% of them singletons. This sequence joins TRBV9 and TRBJ1-6; 7 nucleotides agree with TRBD1. The TCR was taken from a man aged 50 to 59 who had recovered from COVID-19. The sequenced material came from PBMCs or T cells enriched from blood (not recorded which). CDR3 in amino acids: CASSARDSPSPLHF. The CDR3 DNA follows: TGTGCCAGCAGCGCTCGGGACAGCCCTTCACCCCTCCACTTT. The full variable domain, with the rest looked up from reference TRBV9 and TRBJ1-6, is DSGVTQTPKHLITATGQRVTLRCSPRSGDLSVYWYQQSLDQGLQFLIQYYNGEERAKGNILERFSAQQFPDLHSELNLSSLELGDSALYFCASSARDSPSPLHFGNGTRLTVT.